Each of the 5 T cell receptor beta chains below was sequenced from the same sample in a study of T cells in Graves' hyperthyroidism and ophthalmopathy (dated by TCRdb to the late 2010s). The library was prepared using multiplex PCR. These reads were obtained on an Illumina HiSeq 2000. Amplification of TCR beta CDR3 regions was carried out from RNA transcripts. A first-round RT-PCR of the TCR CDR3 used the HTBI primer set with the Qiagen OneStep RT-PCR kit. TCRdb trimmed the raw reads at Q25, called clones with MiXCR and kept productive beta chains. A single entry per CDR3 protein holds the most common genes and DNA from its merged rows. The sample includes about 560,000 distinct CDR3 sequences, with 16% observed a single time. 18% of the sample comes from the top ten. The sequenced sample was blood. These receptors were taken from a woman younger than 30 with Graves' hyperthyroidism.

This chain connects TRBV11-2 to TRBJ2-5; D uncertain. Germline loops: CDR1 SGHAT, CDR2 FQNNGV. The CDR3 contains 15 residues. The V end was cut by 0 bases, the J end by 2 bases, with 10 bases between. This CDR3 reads CASSLDLAAQETQYF. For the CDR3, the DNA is TGTGCCAGCAGCTTAGATCTGGCAGCACAAGAGACCCAGTACTTC.

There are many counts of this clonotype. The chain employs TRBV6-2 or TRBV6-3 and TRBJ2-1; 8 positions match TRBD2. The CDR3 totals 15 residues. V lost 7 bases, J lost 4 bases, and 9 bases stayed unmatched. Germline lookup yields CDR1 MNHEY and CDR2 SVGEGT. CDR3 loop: CASNAERGRYNEQFF. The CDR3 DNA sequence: TGTGCCAGCAATGCTGAGCGGGGGAGATACAATGAGCAGTTCTTC.

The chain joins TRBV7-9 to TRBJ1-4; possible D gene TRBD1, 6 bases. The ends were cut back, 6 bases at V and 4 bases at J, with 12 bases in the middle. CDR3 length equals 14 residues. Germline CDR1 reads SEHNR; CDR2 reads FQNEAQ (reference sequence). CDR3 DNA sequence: TGTGCCAGCAGACATACAGGGCTTAATGAAAAACTGTTTTTT. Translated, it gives CASRHTGLNEKLFF.

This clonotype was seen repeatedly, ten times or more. The CDR3 sequence is CSASRLAGRETQYF. Written as DNA, the CDR3 is TGCAGTGCTAGCCGACTAGCGGGGCGAGAGACCCAGTACTTC. The chain joins TRBV20-1 to TRBJ2-5; 11 positions agree with TRBD2. The CDR3 runs to 14 residues. Per germline, CDR1 DFQATT and CDR2 SNEGSKA (reference sequence). Trimming removed 3 bases from V and 4 bases from J; junction bases left unmatched: 4.

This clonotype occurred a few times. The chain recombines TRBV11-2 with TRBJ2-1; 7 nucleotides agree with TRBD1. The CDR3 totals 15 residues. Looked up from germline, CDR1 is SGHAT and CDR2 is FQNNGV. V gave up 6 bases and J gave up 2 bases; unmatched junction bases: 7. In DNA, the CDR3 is TGTGCCAGCAGATCACCGGGACAGACCTACAATGAGCAGTTCTTC. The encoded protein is CASRSPGQTYNEQFF.